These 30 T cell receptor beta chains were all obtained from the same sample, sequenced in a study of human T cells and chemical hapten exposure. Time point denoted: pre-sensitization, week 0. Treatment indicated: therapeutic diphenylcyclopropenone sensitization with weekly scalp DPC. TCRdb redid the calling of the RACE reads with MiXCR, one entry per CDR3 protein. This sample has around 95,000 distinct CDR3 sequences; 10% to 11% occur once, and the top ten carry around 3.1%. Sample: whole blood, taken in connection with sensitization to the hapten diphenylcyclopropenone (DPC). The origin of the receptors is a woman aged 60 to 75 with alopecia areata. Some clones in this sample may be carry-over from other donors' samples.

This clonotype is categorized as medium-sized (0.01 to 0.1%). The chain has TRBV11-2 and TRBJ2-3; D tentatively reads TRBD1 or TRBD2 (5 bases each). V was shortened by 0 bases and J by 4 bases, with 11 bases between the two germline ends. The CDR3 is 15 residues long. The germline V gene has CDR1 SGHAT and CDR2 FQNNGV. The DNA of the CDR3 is TGTGCCAGCAGCTTAGAGGGGGTGAGGGCAGATACGCAGTATTTT. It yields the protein CASSLEGVRADTQYF.

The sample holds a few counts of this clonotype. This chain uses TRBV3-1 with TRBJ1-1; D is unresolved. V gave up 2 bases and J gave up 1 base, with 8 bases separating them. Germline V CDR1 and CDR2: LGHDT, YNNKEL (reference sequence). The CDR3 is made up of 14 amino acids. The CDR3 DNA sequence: TGTGCCAGCAGCCAATTTGGAGGGAACACTGAAGCTTTCTTT. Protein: CASSQFGGNTEAFF.

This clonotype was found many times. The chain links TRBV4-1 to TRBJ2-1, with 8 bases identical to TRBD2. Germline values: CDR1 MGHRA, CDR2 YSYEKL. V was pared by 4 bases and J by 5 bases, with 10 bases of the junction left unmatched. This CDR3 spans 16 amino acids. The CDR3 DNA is TGCGCCAGCAGCCCTGTTCTCGGGGGGGGGAACAATGAGCAGTTCTTC. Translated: CASSPVLGGGNNEQFF.

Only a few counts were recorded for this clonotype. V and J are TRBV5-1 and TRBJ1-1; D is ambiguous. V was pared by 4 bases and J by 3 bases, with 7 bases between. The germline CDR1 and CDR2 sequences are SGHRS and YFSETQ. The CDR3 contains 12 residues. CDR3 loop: CASSKVDTEAFF. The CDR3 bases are TGCGCCAGCAGCAAAGTTGACACTGAAGCTTTCTTT. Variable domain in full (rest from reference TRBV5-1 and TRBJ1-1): KAGVTQTPRYLIKTRGQQVTLSCSPISGHRSVSWYQQTPGQGLQFLFEYFSETQRNKGNFPGRFSGRQFSNSRSEMNVSTLELGDSALYLCASSKVDTEAFFGQGTRLTVV.

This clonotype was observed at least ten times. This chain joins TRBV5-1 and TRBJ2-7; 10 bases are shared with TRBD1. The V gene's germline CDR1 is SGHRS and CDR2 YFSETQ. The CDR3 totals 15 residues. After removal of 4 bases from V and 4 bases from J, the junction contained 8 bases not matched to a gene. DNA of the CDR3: TGCGCCAGCAGCCAAGGTCCGGGACAGGGGTACGAGCAGTACTTC. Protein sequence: CASSQGPGQGYEQYF.

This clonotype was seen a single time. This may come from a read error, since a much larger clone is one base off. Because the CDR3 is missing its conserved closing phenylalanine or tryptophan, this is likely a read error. CDR3 sequence (DNA): TGCGCCAGCAGCTTAACTCCGGGCCGAACAAATGGCTACACCTTA. It yields the protein CASSLTPGRTNGYTL. V usage is TRBV5-1 and J usage is TRBJ1-2; D uncertain. Germline V gene lookup returns CDR1 SGHRS and CDR2 YFSETQ. CDR3 length equals 15 residues. Trimming shortened V by 2 bases and J by 6 bases, and 17 bases separated the two germline ends.

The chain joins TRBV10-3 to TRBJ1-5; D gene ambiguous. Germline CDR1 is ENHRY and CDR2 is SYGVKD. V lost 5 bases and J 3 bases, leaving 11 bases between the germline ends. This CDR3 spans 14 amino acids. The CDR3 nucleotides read TGTGCCATCAGTCGCGGGGAGTCCAATCAGCCCCAGCATTTT. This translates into CAISRGESNQPQHF.

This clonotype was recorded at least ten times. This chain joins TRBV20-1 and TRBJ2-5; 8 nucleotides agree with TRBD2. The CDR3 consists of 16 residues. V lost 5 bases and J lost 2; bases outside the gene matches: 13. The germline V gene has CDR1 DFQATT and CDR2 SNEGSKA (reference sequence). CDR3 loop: CSAPSSGEGIQETQYF. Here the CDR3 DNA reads TGCAGTGCTCCAAGTAGCGGGGAGGGGATACAAGAGACCCAGTACTTC.

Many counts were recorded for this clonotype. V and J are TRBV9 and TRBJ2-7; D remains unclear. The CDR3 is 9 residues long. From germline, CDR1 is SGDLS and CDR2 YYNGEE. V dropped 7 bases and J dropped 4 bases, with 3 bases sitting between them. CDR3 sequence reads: CASLYEQYF. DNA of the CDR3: TGTGCCAGCCTATACGAGCAGTACTTC.

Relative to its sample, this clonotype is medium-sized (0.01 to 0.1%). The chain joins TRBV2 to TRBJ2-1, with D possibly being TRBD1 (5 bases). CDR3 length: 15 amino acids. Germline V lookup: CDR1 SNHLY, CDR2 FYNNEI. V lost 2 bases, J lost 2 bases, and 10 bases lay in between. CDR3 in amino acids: CASSESREPYNEQFF. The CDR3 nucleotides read TGTGCCAGCAGTGAATCCAGGGAACCCTACAATGAGCAGTTCTTC.

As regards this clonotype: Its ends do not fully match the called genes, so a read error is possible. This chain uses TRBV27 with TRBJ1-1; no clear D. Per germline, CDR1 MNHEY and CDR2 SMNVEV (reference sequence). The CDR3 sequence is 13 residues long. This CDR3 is CASSLGWNTETFF. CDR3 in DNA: TGTGCCAGCAGTCTAGGGTGGAACACTGAAACTTTCTTT.

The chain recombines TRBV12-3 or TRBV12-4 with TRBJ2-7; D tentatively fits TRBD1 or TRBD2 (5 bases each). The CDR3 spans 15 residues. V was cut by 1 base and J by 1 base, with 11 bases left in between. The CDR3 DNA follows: TGTGCCAGCAGTTTAGGTCCAGGGAGATCCTACGAGCAGTACTTC. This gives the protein CASSLGPGRSYEQYF.

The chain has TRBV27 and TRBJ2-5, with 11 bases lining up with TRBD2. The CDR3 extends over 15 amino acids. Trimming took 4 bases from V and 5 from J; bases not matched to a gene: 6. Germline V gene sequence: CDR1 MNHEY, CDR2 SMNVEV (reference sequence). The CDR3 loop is CASSYGTSGRETQYF. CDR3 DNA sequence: TGTGCCAGCAGTTACGGGACTAGCGGCCGGGAGACCCAGTACTTC.

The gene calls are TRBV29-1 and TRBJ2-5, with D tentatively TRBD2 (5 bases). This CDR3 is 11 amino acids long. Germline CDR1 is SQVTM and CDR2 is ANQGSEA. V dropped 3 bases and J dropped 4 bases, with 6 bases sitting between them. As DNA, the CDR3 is TGCAGCGTTGACGGGGTAGAGACCCAGTACTTC. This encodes CSVDGVETQYF.

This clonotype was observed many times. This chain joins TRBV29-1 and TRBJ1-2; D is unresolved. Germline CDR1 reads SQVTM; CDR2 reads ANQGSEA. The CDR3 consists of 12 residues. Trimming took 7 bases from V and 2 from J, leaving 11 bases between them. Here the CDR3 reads CSAITVNYGYTF. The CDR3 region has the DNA TGCAGCGCCATAACAGTGAACTATGGCTACACCTTC.

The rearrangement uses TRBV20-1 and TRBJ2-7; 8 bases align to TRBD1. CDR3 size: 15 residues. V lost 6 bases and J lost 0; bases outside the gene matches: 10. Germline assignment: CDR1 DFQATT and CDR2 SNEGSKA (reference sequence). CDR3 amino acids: CSAPSRGLSSYEQYF. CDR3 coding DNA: TGCAGTGCGCCTAGCAGGGGGCTAAGCTCCTACGAGCAGTACTTC.

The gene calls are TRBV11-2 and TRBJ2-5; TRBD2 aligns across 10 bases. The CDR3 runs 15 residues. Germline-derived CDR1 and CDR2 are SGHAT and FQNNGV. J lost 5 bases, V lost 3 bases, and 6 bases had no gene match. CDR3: CASSFPSGGLETQYF. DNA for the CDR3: TGTGCCAGCAGCTTTCCTAGCGGGGGTTTGGAGACCCAGTACTTC. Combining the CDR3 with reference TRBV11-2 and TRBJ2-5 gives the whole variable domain EAGVAQSPRYKIIEKRQSVAFWCNPISGHATLYWYQQILGQGPKLLIQFQNNGVVDDSQLPKDRFSAERLKGVDSTLKIQPAKLEDSAVYLCASSFPSGGLETQYFGPGTRLLVL.

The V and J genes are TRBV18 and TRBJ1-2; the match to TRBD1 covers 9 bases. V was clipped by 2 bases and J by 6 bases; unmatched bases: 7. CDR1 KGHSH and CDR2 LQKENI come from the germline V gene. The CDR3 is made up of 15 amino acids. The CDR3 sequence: CASSPDRTGANGYTF. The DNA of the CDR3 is TGTGCCAGCTCACCAGACAGGACAGGGGCAAATGGCTACACCTTC.

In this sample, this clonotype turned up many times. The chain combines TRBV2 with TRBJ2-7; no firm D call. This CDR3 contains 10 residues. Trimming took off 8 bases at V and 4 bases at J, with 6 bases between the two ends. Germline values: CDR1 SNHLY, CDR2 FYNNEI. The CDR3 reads CASAQYEQYF. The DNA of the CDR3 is TGTGCCAGCGCTCAGTACGAGCAGTACTTC.

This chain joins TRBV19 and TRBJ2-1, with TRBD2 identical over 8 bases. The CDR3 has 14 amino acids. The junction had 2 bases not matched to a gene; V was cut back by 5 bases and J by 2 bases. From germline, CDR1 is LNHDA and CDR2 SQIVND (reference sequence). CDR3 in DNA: TGTGCCAGTAGTGCCGGGGGGGCCTACAATGAGCAGTTCTTC. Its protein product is CASSAGGAYNEQFF.

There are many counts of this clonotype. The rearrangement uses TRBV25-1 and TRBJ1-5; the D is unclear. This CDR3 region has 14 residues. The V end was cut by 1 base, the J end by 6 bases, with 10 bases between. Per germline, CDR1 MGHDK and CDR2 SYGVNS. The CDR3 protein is CASSESRAPQPQHF. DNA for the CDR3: TGTGCCAGCAGTGAATCAAGGGCCCCTCAGCCCCAGCATTTT.

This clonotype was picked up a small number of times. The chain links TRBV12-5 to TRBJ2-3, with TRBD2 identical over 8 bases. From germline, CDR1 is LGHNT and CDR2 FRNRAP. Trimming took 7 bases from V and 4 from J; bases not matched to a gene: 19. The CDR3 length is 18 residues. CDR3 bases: TGTGCTAGTGCCCCCCACGGGGGGGGCCGGAGCTTACCAGATACGCAGTATTTT. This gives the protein CASAPHGGGRSLPDTQYF.

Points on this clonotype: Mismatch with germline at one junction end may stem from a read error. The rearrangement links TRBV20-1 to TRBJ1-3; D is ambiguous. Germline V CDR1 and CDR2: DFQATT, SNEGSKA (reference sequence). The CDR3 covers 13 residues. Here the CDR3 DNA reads TGCGGTGCTAGTAGGGTGACTCGAGGCACCATATATTTT. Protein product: CGASRVTRGTIYF.

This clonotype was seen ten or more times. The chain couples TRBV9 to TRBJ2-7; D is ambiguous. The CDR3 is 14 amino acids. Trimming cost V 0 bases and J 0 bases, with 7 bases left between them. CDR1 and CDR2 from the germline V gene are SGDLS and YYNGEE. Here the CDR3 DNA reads TGTGCCAGCAGCGTAGGTCCGGACTCCTACGAGCAGTACTTC. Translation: CASSVGPDSYEQYF.

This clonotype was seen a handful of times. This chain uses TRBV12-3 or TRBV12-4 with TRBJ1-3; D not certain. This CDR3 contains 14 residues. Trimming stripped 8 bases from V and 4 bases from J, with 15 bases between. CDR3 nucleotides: TGTGCCAGCTCTTCATGGGCGGGGGGAAACACCATATATTTT. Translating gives CASSSWAGGNTIYF.

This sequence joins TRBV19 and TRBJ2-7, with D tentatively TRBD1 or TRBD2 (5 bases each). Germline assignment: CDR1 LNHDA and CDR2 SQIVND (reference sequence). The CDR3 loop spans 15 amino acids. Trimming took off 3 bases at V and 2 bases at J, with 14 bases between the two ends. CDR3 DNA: TGTGCCAGTAGTATCTCCGGGACGGCGCCCTACGAGCAGTACTTC. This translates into CASSISGTAPYEQYF.

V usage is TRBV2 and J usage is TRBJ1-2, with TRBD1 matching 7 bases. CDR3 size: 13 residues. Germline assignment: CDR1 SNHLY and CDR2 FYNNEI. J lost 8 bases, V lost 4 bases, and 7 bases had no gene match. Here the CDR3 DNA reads TGTGCCAGCAGTGCACAGGGGCCGAGGGGCTACACCTTC. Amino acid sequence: CASSAQGPRGYTF. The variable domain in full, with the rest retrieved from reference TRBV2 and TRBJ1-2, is EPEVTQTPSHQVTQMGQEVILRCVPISNHLYFYWYRQILGQKVEFLVSFYNNEISEKSEIFDDQFSVERPDGSNFTLKIRSTKLEDSAMYFCASSAQGPRGYTFGSGTRLTVV.

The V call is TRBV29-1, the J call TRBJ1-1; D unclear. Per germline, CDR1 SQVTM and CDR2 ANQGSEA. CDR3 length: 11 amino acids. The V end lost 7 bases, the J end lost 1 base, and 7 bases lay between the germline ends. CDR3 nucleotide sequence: TGCAGCGGAGCACCGAACACTGAAGCTTTCTTT. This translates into CSGAPNTEAFF.

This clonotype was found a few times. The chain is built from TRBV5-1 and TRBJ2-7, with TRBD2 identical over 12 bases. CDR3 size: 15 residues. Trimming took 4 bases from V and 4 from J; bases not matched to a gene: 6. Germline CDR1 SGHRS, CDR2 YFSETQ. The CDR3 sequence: CASSPLAGGPYEQYF. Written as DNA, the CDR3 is TGCGCCAGCAGCCCCCTAGCGGGGGGGCCGTACGAGCAGTACTTC.

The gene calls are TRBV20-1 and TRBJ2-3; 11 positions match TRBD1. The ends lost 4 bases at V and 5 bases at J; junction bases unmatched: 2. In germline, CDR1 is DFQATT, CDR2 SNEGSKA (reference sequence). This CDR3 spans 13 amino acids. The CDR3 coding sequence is TGCAGTGCTAAGGACAGGGGGCGAGATACGCAGTATTTT. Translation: CSAKDRGRDTQYF.